This record concerns one TCR beta chain sequence. The target antigen is unknown. CDR3 length: 11 residues. Deletions cut 7 bases from V and 4 bases from J, with 7 bases between. Germline V gene sequence: CDR1 SGHNT, CDR2 YENEEA. The assay was immunoSEQ multiplex PCR, and TCRdb's table has in-frame clones only and misses some. The sample includes 130,000 or so clones, 60% to 85% seen only once; the top ten take 28%. These data come from a study of cytotoxic CD8 clonotypes in ibrutinib-treated CLL. Study overall: Of a cohort that held about a dozen relapsed/refractory and 15 treatment-naive patients, 17 to 18 were IGHV unmutated. Investigators reported about 25 partial and 2 complete responses; after median about 70 months, roughly 14 patients remained remitted and about 12 progressed.

Study observations and caveats: Clonality measured at baseline exceeded age-matched healthy donors, tracking circulating CD8+ T-cell counts. Higher clonality was seen at ibrutinib response and a return toward baseline at progression.

The source of this sequence is a human donor with chronic lymphocytic leukemia. The chain has TRBV11-3 and TRBJ1-1; D remains ambiguous. The sample was PBMCs, taken after 12 months of ibrutinib treatment. CDR3 sequence reads: CASIEGTEAFF. In nucleotides, the CDR3 is TGTGCCAGCATCGAGGGCACTGAAGCTTTCTTT.